Included here is one T cell receptor beta chain sequence, with context. The same CDR3 arises from other DNA sequences in this sample as well. The data were produced by immunoSEQ multiplex PCR, yet TCRdb's version contains in-frame clones alone and is incomplete. The sample holds thousands of clones, roughly 70% seen once. The CDR3 sequence is 14 residues long. V was pared by 8 bases and J by 1 base, with 12 bases between. Germline assignment: CDR1 SNHLY and CDR2 FYNNEI. The data derive from a study of OX40 agonist ivuxolimab in advanced cancers. At the level of the study: Partial responses were achieved by three patients, of whom one had hepatocellular carcinoma and two had cutaneous melanoma.

The chain recombines TRBV2 with TRBJ1-3; no definite D call. The material was CD4+ or CD8+ T cells sorted from blood, obtained in a trial of the OX40 agonist ivuxolimab. This receptor was taken from an adult with an advanced solid tumor such as melanoma, head and neck, liver or kidney cancer. The CDR3 here is CASDTQRSGNTIYF. DNA for the CDR3: TGTGCCAGCGACACCCAGAGGTCTGGAAACACCATATATTTT. The full variable domain, completed using reference TRBV2 and TRBJ1-3, is EPEVTQTPSHQVTQMGQEVILRCVPISNHLYFYWYRQILGQKVEFLVSFYNNEISEKSEIFDDQFSVERPDGSNFTLKIRSTKLEDSAMYFCASDTQRSGNTIYFGEGSWLTVV.